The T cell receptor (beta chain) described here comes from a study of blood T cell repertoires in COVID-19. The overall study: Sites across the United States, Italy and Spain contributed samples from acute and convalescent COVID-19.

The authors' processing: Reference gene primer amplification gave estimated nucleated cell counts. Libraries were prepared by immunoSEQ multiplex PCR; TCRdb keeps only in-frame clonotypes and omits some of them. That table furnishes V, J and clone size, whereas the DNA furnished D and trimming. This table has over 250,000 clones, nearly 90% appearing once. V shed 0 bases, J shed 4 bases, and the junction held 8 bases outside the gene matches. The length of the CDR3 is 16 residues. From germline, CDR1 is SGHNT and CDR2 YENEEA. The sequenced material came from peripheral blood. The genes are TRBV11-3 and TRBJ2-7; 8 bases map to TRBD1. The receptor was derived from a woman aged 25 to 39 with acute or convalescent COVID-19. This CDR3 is CASSLDIGTGPYEQYF. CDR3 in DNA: TGTGCCAGCAGCTTAGATATTGGGACAGGCCCTTACGAGCAGTACTTC.